This paragraph reports one T cell receptor (beta chain). Its antigen remains unidentified. The sample comes from a study of cytomegalovirus exposure and HLA in healthy donors (TCRdb year 2017). General notes on the study: In an earlier analysis of roughly 500 of the donors, 250 to 350 Gb of sequence data and approximately 100 million unique TCR beta sequences from about 179 million T cells were reported. The study profiled the T cell repertoires of about 720 subjects by immunosequencing and related them to cytomegalovirus serostatus. Across 398 genotyped donors of the cohort, an average of roughly 200,000 unique TCR beta nucleotide sequences per donor were sequenced, and about a sixth of those sequences were non-productive. A later genetic analysis used genome-wide SNP genotypes for about 60% of the roughly 670 donors, treating that subset as a discovery cohort. High-throughput TCR immunosequencing, statistical association of individual TCRs with disease status, and machine learning were combined to predict cytomegalovirus infection status. HLA typing included class I and class II loci at four-digit resolution. Donor age, sex, ethnicity and CMV serostatus were compiled together with the repertoire data. In addition to the first cohort of 666 subjects, a separate validation cohort of 120 different subjects was used. A later analysis re-examined previously published TCR beta repertoires from 610 or so donors and added high-resolution HLA genotyping to investigate patterns of TCR occurrence. In the later analysis, no new phenotypic data were used to find candidate immune exposures; instead, reliance was placed on TCR beta sequences and their occurrence across donors. Among the approximately 430 genotyped donors, approximately 81% belonged to the genetic ancestry cluster associated with self-reported Caucasian donors. The study aimed to test whether cataloging public T cell receptors could reveal signatures of past pathogen exposure. Every discovery cohort repertoire had been produced on one sequencing platform. An early release that covered about 640 HLA-typed donors contained about 300 gigabases of sequencing data and 80 million or so unique TCR sequences. To decide whether each TCR beta V gene segment behaved as functional or pseudogenic, an earlier analysis of several hundred of the donors relied on high-throughput TCR beta sequencing. The number of typed donors differed by locus: about 620-640 for A, B, C, DRB1 and DQB1; 500 to 550 for DQA1; approximately 600 for DPA1; and about 450 for DPB1. Roughly five DR-DQ haplotypes were handled as single units for association and clustering because linkage in the cohort was strong. The research as a whole found: For the cohort, immune exposure information was limited to CMV serostatus. Because counts were too low, about 15 rarely observed V segments, including chromosome 9 orphons, were left out of the earlier analysis of 587 of the donors. In vitro tests confirmed that three of the cytomegalovirus-associated TCR beta chains recognize cytomegalovirus antigens. Linkage disequilibrium might explain the correlated functional status among segregating V segments, but an unknown experimental factor could not be ruled out. Sequencing depth was assumed to be roughly uniform across donors in the presence/absence analyses, though that assumption may not hold. A later analysis associated about 17,000 TCR beta sequences with specific HLA alleles at a false discovery rate of 0.05. The cohort was sequenced for TCR beta chains only, and without alpha or paired-chain data the features that could be detected were limited. Some IMGT-functional V segments, including TRBV6-2 and TRBV6-3, could not be distinguished by the 87-base-pair reads and were therefore excluded. It was suggested by the authors that the approach could potentially be generalized to other disease states and immunological phenotypes. In a later analysis, several top co-occurrence clusters were reported to appear linked to parvovirus B19, influenza, CMV and Epstein-Barr virus. An association between a missense DCLRE1C variant and V-gene and J-gene trimming of TCR beta chains was found in a later genetic analysis and replicated in an independent cohort. In a later genetic analysis, fewer N-insertions in productive TCRs were reported among donors in an Asian-associated ancestry cluster than the approximately 670-donor mean. Cytomegalovirus status was reported to be diagnosed by the classifier with high specificity and sensitivity in both the original and validation cohorts. According to a later analysis, TCR association rates differed among HLA loci, with DRB1 alleles showing the most associated TCRs and HLA-C alleles showing the fewest. Most CMV-associated TCR beta chains appeared to be HLA-restricted in a later analysis, and the HLA associations seemed to be driven largely by CMV exposure. Strong co-occurrence of HLA alleles, especially DR and DQ, made assigning TCR associations to individual alleles difficult. A total of fewer than 200 TCR beta chains were listed by the study as associated with cytomegalovirus. A further reported finding was that TCR beta sequences accurately predicted the HLA-A and HLA-B alleles for most subjects in the first cohort. Because some donors lacked HLA typing at each locus, the association tests relied only on the typed subset. The sequencing pipeline was judged likely to have produced a cluster of highly shared sequence variants as a technical artifact. In a later analysis, HLA-associated TCR beta chains were found to be more clonally expanded and to have lower generation probabilities than equally common non-associated chains. In an earlier analysis of some 540 of the donors, most TCR beta V segments appeared in productive rearrangements about 90% or about 30% of the time, broadly matching IMGT annotations. While some public TCRs were present in many individuals, most TCR sequences turned up only very rarely across donors.

The germline V gene supplies CDR1 SGHRS and CDR2 YFSETQ. From its cysteine to its phenylalanine, the CDR3 spans 15 amino acids. The DNA shown is the 45-base CDR3, in frame from base 1. V loses 0 bases of germline sequence and J loses 7 bases, and the interval between the two ends is 17 bases. The library was obtained by the immunoSEQ multiplex PCR assay. For the multiplex PCR, a mixture combining 60 forward primers for TCR Vbeta segments and 13 reverse primers for TCR Jbeta segments was used. Amplification of the CDR3 region of rearranged TCR beta genes was performed with a multiplex PCR assay on genomic DNA. On the Illumina HiSeq System, the amplified TCR beta libraries were sequenced as 87-base-pair reads. Turning to the authors' computational methods: In a later analysis, 77 million or so unique TCR beta chains were counted across the 500 to 850 repertoires, and roughly 11 million of these chains were shared by at least two donors. Raw reads were error-corrected and collapsed into unique sequences with a nearest-neighbor algorithm that merged closely related sequences to remove PCR and sequencing errors. Alignment of CDR3 sequences to IMGT reference sequences was used to assign V, D and J gene segments. Each retained sequence needed at least a six-nucleotide match to both a V gene segment and a J gene segment. A rearrangement counted as productive if the CDR3 had no stop codons and remained in frame with V and J, and every other rearrangement counted as non-productive. CDR3 was defined by IMGT convention, running from the second conserved V-encoded cysteine to the conserved J-encoded phenylalanine. Sequences without an unambiguous match to a single V gene segment were excluded from the earlier analysis of a few hundred of the donors. In an earlier analysis of 450 to 750 of the donors, a V segment was called functional when productive rearrangements were above 56.7%, and segregating when the standard deviation between donors exceeded 5%. A statistical classification framework was built to diagnose cytomegalovirus status from the catalog of TCR beta chain sequences. V and J gene assignment, in a later analysis, came from comparing TCR nucleotide sequences with IMGT/GENE-DB human TR gene sequences. In a later analysis, CDR3 sequences and most-parsimonious VDJ recombination scenarios were assigned using the TCRdist pipeline. A later analysis defined each TCR beta chain by its CDR3 amino acid sequence plus V-gene family, and excluded reads lacking a unique V-gene family. To address suspected cross-contamination and a sequencing artifact, a later analysis removed a few hundred highly shared, low-generation-probability nucleotide sequences. In a later analysis, a clonal expansion index was calculated for each public chain from normalized within-repertoire ranks of inferred template counts. In a later analysis, generation probabilities were computed with a VDJ recombination model fitted to out-of-frame rearrangements, and the resulting probabilities were checked against IGoR. Hypergeometric tests were used in a later analysis to score TCR-TCR, TCR-HLA and TCR-CMV co-occurrence, with a repertoire-size bias correction applied to the TCR pairs. To estimate false discovery rates, a later analysis permuted the HLA or CMV assignments 20 times. In a later analysis, co-occurring TCRs were grouped using DBSCAN, and TCRdist sequence similarity was added for clustering within HLA-allele-positive subsets. For co-occurrence clustering, repertoires with fewer than 30,000 or more than 120,000 public chains were excluded, along with four to six repertoires with anomalous nucleotide sharing. TCRdb carries this immuneACCESS record with in-frame sequences only. Its versions omit some clonotypes, under half of them owing to an unresolved V gene in the studies checked, with the rest unexplained. The V and J calls and clone size come from that table; D and trimming were worked out from the DNA. The sample table on file contains some 120,000 clones. Together, the top ten hold around 3.6% of the sample.

In total, just over 650 healthy bone marrow donors made up the cohort. At the time of sampling, all cohort members were nominally healthy, though unrecorded immune exposures were likely present. The donor was CMV seronegative and was included in the group of several hundred seronegative cohort members. A peripheral blood sample was provided by each donor, and peripheral blood mononuclear cells were used for TCR beta sequencing. The Qiagen DNeasy Blood Extraction Kit was used to extract genomic DNA from the blood cell samples. Input material: PBMCs. The chain couples TRBV5-1 to TRBJ2-7; D gene: possibly TRBD2, on 6 matching bases. The source is a man younger than 35 in good health and CMV-seronegative. The CDR3 is CASSLAGNTGLEQYF. The base sequence is TGCGCCAGCAGCTTGGCCGGGAATACGGGACTGGAGCAGTACTTC.